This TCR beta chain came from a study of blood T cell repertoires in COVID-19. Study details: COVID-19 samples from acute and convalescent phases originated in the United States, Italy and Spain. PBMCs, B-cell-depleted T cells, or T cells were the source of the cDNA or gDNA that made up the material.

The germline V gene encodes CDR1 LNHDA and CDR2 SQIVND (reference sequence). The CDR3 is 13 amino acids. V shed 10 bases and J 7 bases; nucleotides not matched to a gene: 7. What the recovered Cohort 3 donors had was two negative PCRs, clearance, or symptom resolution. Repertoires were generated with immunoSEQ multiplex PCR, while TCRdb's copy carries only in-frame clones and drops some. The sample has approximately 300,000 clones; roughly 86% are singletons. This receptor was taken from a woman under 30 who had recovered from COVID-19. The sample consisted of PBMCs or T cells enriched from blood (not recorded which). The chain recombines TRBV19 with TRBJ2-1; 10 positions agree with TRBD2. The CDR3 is CATRAGGPNEQFF. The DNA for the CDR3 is TGTGCCACTAGAGCGGGAGGGCCGAATGAGCAGTTCTTC.